Here is one T cell receptor beta chain with its context. Its cognate antigen is unknown. Researchers ran the PCR with 60 Vbeta and 13 Jbeta primers. The method was immunoSEQ multiplex PCR; TCRdb's version includes in-frame clones alone and lacks a portion of them. Among about 220,000 clones listed, 60% to 80% were seen once. The data were obtained in a study of cytomegalovirus exposure and HLA in healthy donors. The overall study: Genotyping of 398 donors showed that about 83% belonged to the Caucasian-associated ancestry cluster.

Whole-study results and caveats: DRB1 had the most TCR associations and HLA-C the fewest, a later analysis found, with rates varying by HLA locus. Roughly even sequencing depth across donors was the assumption behind the presence/absence analyses.

Germline V CDR1 and CDR2: WSHSY, SAAADI. The V segment lost 8 bases and the J segment 7 bases; nucleotides outside the gene matches: 9. The CDR3 extends over 15 amino acids. Healthy individuals who donated bone marrow served as the donors. The clonotype was recovered from a woman aged 25 to 39 in good health and CMV-seronegative. What was sequenced was PBMCs. The chain recombines TRBV10-2 with TRBJ2-2; 11 nucleotides agree with TRBD1. CDR3 sequence reads: CASGGQGASNGELFF. The CDR3 DNA is TGCGCCAGCGGCGGACAGGGGGCGTCGAACGGGGAGCTGTTTTTT.